This T cell receptor (beta chain) came from a study of OX40 agonist ivuxolimab in advanced cancers. Study overall: Patients in the trial were receiving intravenous ivuxolimab every 2 weeks, at doses of 0.01 to 10 mg/kg. Patients receiving dose escalation had hepatocellular carcinoma, melanoma, renal cell or head and neck cancer.

V dropped 0 bases and J dropped 2 bases, with 4 bases sitting between them. Looked up from germline, CDR1 is GTSNPN and CDR2 is SVGIG (reference sequence). This CDR3 has 12 residues. TCRdb's copy holds only in-frame clones and misses some; the assay was immunoSEQ multiplex PCR. The sample holds under 65,000 clones, 75% to 90% seen once. Sample: CD4+ or CD8+ T cells sorted from blood, taken in a trial of the OX40 agonist ivuxolimab. The chain combines TRBV30 with TRBJ1-1; unclear D gene. This receptor was obtained from an adult with an advanced solid tumor such as melanoma, head and neck, liver or kidney cancer. In DNA, the CDR3 is TGTGCCTGGAGTGTTTTTAACACTGAAGCTTTCTTT. Translating it yields CAWSVFNTEAFF.